These 11 T cell receptor beta chains originate from one sample sequenced in a study of cytomegalovirus exposure and HLA in healthy donors (dated by TCRdb to about 2017). The library was produced with the immunoSEQ multiplex PCR assay. The multiplex PCR relied on a mix of 60 forward primers for TCR Vbeta segments and 13 reverse primers for TCR Jbeta segments. TCRdb took this table from immuneACCESS and kept in-frame rearrangements with V and J called. Such tables lack part of the clones; where checked against another copy, unresolved V genes explain under half of the gap, and the rest is unexplained. For this sample the table gives some 160,000 clones, of which roughly a tenth were detected only once. Over 1.5% of the sample is in the top ten clones. The sequenced material came from PBMCs. The source of these receptors is a male donor in good health and CMV-seronegative.

The rearrangement joins TRBV28 to TRBJ1-2, with D hard to call. The CDR3 runs to 15 residues. The germline V and J ends were trimmed by 5 bases and 8 bases, with 21 bases remaining between them. CDR1 is MDHEN, CDR2 SYDVKM, per germline. The CDR3 DNA follows: TGTGCCAGCAGTCCTCCCGGCAGGCAGACCTTCGGCTACACCTTC. This gives the protein CASSPPGRQTFGYTF.

The rearrangement links TRBV4-3 to TRBJ2-7, with D uncertain. CDR1 and CDR2 from the germline V gene are LGHNA and YSLEER. Deletions cut 0 bases from V and 3 bases from J, with 15 bases between. CDR3 length: 16 amino acids. CDR3 nucleotide sequence: TGCGCCAGCAGCCAAGATGCACAGTCGACCGGCTACGAGCAGTACTTC. Its protein is CASSQDAQSTGYEQYF.

This clone was counted only a few times. V is TRBV19 and J is TRBJ2-5, with D tentatively TRBD1 (5 bases). Germline V lookup: CDR1 LNHDA, CDR2 SQIVND (reference sequence). The CDR3 consists of 14 residues. V was clipped by 7 bases and J by 0 bases, with 12 bases between them. In DNA, the CDR3 is TGTGCCAGTAATATCGACAGTTACCAAGAGACCCAGTACTTC. Protein product: CASNIDSYQETQYF.

The table lists this clone with a few counts. J is TRBJ1-5 and V is TRBV16, with TRBD1 identical over 8 bases. Per the germline V gene, CDR1 is KGHSY and CDR2 is FQNENV. The CDR3 sequence is 17 residues long. J lost 0 bases, V lost 4 bases, and 8 bases had no gene match. This chain's CDR3 is CASSPSRQGYSNQPQHF. CDR3 nucleotide sequence: TGTGCCAGCAGCCCGTCGAGACAGGGGTATAGCAATCAGCCCCAGCATTTT.

This chain uses TRBV19 with TRBJ1-5; 7 nucleotides align to TRBD1. With V trimmed by 10 bases and J by 0 bases, 6 bases remained unmatched. This CDR3 contains 14 residues. Looked up from germline, CDR1 is LNHDA and CDR2 is SQIVND (reference sequence). CDR3 nucleotides: TGTGCCACCTGGGACAGCCATAGCAATCAGCCCCAGCATTTT. Translating it yields CATWDSHSNQPQHF.

This clone was counted a few times. This chain uses TRBV6-1 with TRBJ2-3; 9 bases agree with TRBD2. This CDR3 has 17 amino acids. V lost 2 bases to trimming and J lost 3 bases; unmatched junction nucleotides: 9. CDR1 is MNHNS and CDR2 is SASEGT in the germline V gene. Here the CDR3 DNA reads TGTGCCAGCAGTGAACCGGGTAGCGGGGGCCTGACAGATACGCAGTATTTT. This codes for CASSEPGSGGLTDTQYF.

The CDR3 sequence is CSAREGLEAFF. In DNA form, the CDR3 reads TGCAGTGCTAGAGAGGGCCTTGAAGCTTTCTTT. The chain couples TRBV20-1 to TRBJ1-1; unclear D gene. Germline loops: CDR1 DFQATT, CDR2 SNEGSKA (reference sequence). The CDR3 extends over 11 amino acids. Trimming stripped 0 bases from V and 7 bases from J, with 6 bases between.

This clone was observed a handful of times. J is TRBJ2-7 and V is TRBV18, with 7 nucleotides matching TRBD2. V shed 3 bases, J shed 2 bases, and the junction held 7 bases outside the gene matches. The CDR3 is 15 amino acids. The germline V gene encodes CDR1 KGHSH and CDR2 LQKENI. The CDR3: CASSPYTSAAYEQYF. The CDR3, as DNA: TGTGCCAGCTCACCCTACACTAGCGCTGCCTACGAGCAGTACTTC. The variable domain in full, completed from reference TRBV18 and TRBJ2-7, reads NAGVMQNPRHLVRRRGQEARLRCSPMKGHSHVYWYRQLPEEGLKFMVYLQKENIIDESGMPKERFSAEFPKEGPSILRIQQVVRGDSAAYFCASSPYTSAAYEQYFGPGTRLTVT.

The V and J genes are TRBV5-4 and TRBJ2-2, with 7 bases matching TRBD2. This CDR3 has 15 residues. Looked up from germline, CDR1 is SGHNT and CDR2 is YYREEE (reference sequence). V lost 0 bases to trimming and J lost 5 bases; unmatched junction nucleotides: 4. The CDR3: CASSLEGRVTGELFF. The CDR3 DNA sequence: TGTGCCAGCAGCTTGGAGGGGAGGGTAACCGGGGAGCTGTTTTTT.

CDR3 protein: CASIREGAGNTIYF. The CDR3 nucleotides read TGTGCCAGCATCCGAGAGGGGGCTGGAAACACCATATATTTT. V is TRBV7-2 and J is TRBJ1-3, with D tentatively TRBD1 (6 bases). The CDR3 is made up of 14 amino acids. The V gene lost 7 bases and the J gene lost 2 bases, with 12 bases spanning the gap. The V gene's germline CDR1 is SGHTA and CDR2 FQGNSA. The whole variable domain, filled in from reference TRBV7-2 and TRBJ1-3, reads GAGVSQSPSNKVTEKGKDVELRCDPISGHTALYWYRQSLGQGLEFLIYFQGNSAPDKSGLPSDRFSAERTGGSVSTLTIQRTQQEDSAVYLCASIREGAGNTIYFGEGSWLTVV.

This chain joins TRBV28 and TRBJ2-2, with TRBD1 as a possible D gene (5 bases). V lost 5 bases, J lost 7 bases, and 14 bases lay in between. This CDR3 is built from 14 residues. Germline V gene sequence: CDR1 MDHEN, CDR2 SYDVKM. The CDR3 DNA follows: TGTGCCAGCAGTAGCCCAGGGCTTAACGGGGAGCTGTTTTTT. Translating gives CASSSPGLNGELFF.